These T cell receptor beta chains were read from a single sample in a study of esophageal squamous cell carcinoma under preoperative chemotherapy. One entry per CDR3 protein, called by TCRdb with MiXCR from the PCR reads. The sample holds about 30,000 distinct CDR3 sequences, roughly 52% seen once. The sample was taken from a patient given preoperative chemotherapy. The receptors derive from a human donor with esophageal squamous cell carcinoma. The donor label of this sample is uncertain. The CDR3 runs from the conserved cysteine through the conserved F or W. Fields, in order: V gene, J gene, clone size, D gene, CDR3 protein. A D gene is named only where the DNA matches it firmly. Clone size is given for some rows only: seen once, a few or many times, or a class if the clone is expanded.

>TRBV7-3|TRBJ2-5|many|-
CASSLTLGRHEETQYF
>TRBV7-3|TRBJ2-4|-|-
CASSAGPGGGVKNIQYF
>TRBV11-2|TRBJ2-1|medium-sized|TRBD1
CASSPGQTTQFF
>TRBV7-2|-|-|TRBD2
CASSWGTRQETQYF
>TRBV19|TRBJ2-5|once|TRBD2
CASSMTSGSTETQYF
>TRBV7-2|TRBJ2-3|medium-sized|TRBD2
CASSGGGLAGADTQYF
>TRBV7-2|TRBJ2-3|-|TRBD2
CASSLEAGGTDTQYF
>TRBV19|TRBJ2-1|few|TRBD2
CASSPRNPGSSGSYNEQFF
>TRBV20-1|TRBJ2-1|few|TRBD2
CSASLAGALGDEQFF
>TRBV7-3|TRBJ2-5|-|TRBD2
CASSFVPGGGVKKTQYF
>TRBV7-3|-|-|-
CASSLGGPSEQYF
>TRBV6-1|TRBJ2-5|few|TRBD2
CASSTGTSGQETQYF
>TRBV7-9|TRBJ2-5|many|TRBD1
CASSDGQATSEQYF
>TRBV10-2|-|medium-sized|-
CASREPNGLADTGLMGEQYF
>TRBV7-2|TRBJ1-2|-|-
CASSLAMRGASGYTF
>TRBV7-2|TRBJ2-3|-|TRBD2
CASSASGGRGKDTQYF
>TRBV7-3|TRBJ2-2|few|TRBD2
CASSPRTSGMTGELFF
>TRBV12-3/TRBV12-4|TRBJ2-2|-|TRBD2
CASTPLAVGEAQFF
>TRBV12-3/TRBV12-4|TRBJ2-2|-|TRBD1
CASSRTGDAGELFF
>TRBV7-3|TRBJ2-5|-|-
CASSFVPAGGNKNTQYF
>TRBV19|TRBJ2-6|many|-
CASSTQGANVLTF
>TRBV7-8|TRBJ2-6|-|-
CASSPRTGVASGANVQNF
>TRBV6-1|TRBJ2-1|many|-
CASAGVLGNEQFF
>TRBV6-1|-|many|-
CASSRWTHPEQYF
>TRBV7-3|TRBJ2-6|-|-
CASSFTGPGAYVLNF
>TRBV27|TRBJ2-1|-|-
CASSVHRVSEQFF
>TRBV15|TRBJ1-1|-|-
CATSRDRQGNTEAFF
>TRBV19|TRBJ1-1|few|-
CASNTLNVRLNTEAFF
>TRBV7-6|TRBJ2-7|many|TRBD2
CASSLAASGSYEQYF